A single sample gave rise to the 3 T cell receptor beta chains below, sequenced in a study of CXCR3-negative and CXCR3-positive naive CD8 T cells. Carrying UMI labels, the TRB cDNA libraries were prepared through 5' RACE. From its re-call of the 5' RACE reads, TCRdb lists each CDR3 protein once, without DNA. This sample's table reports 90,000 to 95,000 distinct CDR3 sequences. Sequencing was done on a sample of naive CXCR3- CD8+ T cells from blood. Subset reported: CD45RO-CCR7+CD27+CD95- naive CD8+ T cells lacking CXCR3 (TNR3-). The origin of the receptors is a human donor in good health. Some clones in this sample may be carry-over from other donors' samples.

The chain is built from TRBV27 and TRBJ1-2; TCRdb's D call, TRBD1, is unchecked because there is no DNA. The CDR3 has 14 residues. Germline CDR1 is MNHEY and CDR2 is SMNVEV (reference sequence). The CDR3 sequence is CASSPGGIRSGYTF.

The chain combines TRBV9 with TRBJ2-7. Germline V CDR1 and CDR2: SGDLS, YYNGEE. This CDR3 comprises 12 residues. Here the CDR3 reads CASSVGSTEQYF.

The chain couples TRBV29-1 to TRBJ2-5; the TRBD2 assignment by TCRdb is unverifiable without DNA. This CDR3 spans 17 amino acids. Germline CDR1 SQVTM, CDR2 ANQGSEA. CDR3: CSVERLGTSEDQETRYF.